This TCR beta chain was retrieved from a study of Graves' ophthalmopathy and Graves' hyperthyroidism. Ophthalmopathy cases showed moderate-to-severe activity, scoring CAS ≥3 and NOSPECS ≥4, with duration under 3 months. The CDR3 runs 15 residues. Germline V CDR1 and CDR2: DFQATT, SNEGSKA (reference sequence). The ends lost 0 bases at V and 4 bases at J; junction bases unmatched: 8. Scientists amplified the TCR beta CDR3 regions from RNA transcripts. Second-round multiplex PCR came after a first-round RT-PCR that employed HTBI primers. TCRdb redid the calling of the multiplex PCR reads with MiXCR, one entry per CDR3 protein. The profile shows 200,000 to 250,000 distinct CDR3 sequences, 29% of them singletons.

The chain employs TRBV20-1 and TRBJ2-7; 8 bases align to TRBD1. This clonotype was obtained from a man in his forties or fifties with Graves' ophthalmopathy. Specimen: peripheral blood. CDR3 sequence: CSARDRTGYGYEQYF. CDR3 DNA: TGCAGTGCTAGAGACCGGACAGGGTATGGGTACGAGCAGTACTTC.